The present T cell receptor beta chain was sequenced within a study of cytomegalovirus exposure and HLA in healthy donors. Healthy donors of bone marrow made up the group. Although they were nominally healthy when sampled, donors likely had unrecorded immune exposures. This clone was observed a few times. The germline V gene has CDR1 SEHNR and CDR2 FQNEAQ (reference sequence). This CDR3 contains 16 residues. V was trimmed by 2 bases and J by 0 bases, leaving 8 bases between them. PCR used 60 Vbeta primers and 13 Jbeta primers. Clones were read by immunoSEQ multiplex PCR, and TCRdb kept only the in-frame ones, dropping some. This sample has under 200,000 clones, with 70% to 80% found just once.

The TCR was taken from a woman under 40 in good health and CMV-seropositive. The chain links TRBV7-9 to TRBJ2-6; maybe TRBD2 (6 bases). Specimen: PBMCs. CDR3 protein: CASSLRRGSGANVLTF. CDR3 nucleotides: TGTGCCAGCAGCTTAAGGAGGGGCTCTGGGGCCAACGTCCTGACTTTC. The full variable domain, completed using reference TRBV7-9 and TRBJ2-6, is DTGVSQNPRHKITKRGQNVTFRCDPISEHNRLYWYRQTLGQGPEFLTYFQNEAQLEKSRLLSDRFSAERPKGSFSTLEIQRTEQGDSAMYLCASSLRRGSGANVLTFGAGSRLTVL.